These T cell receptor beta chains were read from a single sample in a study of T cell responses to AZD1222 COVID-19 vaccine. Profiled with immunoSEQ multiplex PCR; TCRdb holds only in-frame clones, not every one. The sample has 140,000 to 150,000 clones; approximately 88% are singletons. Here the sequenced sample was peripheral blood, taken on day 0 of AZD1222 vaccination. All receptors come from an adult in good health. Each CDR3 is given with its conserved first and last residue. D genes are given only for firm matches. Clone size is shown for a subset of rows, as once, few, many or a class of expanded clone.

j_call clone_size d_call v_call cdr3_length cdr3_aa cdr3_nt
TRBJ1-5 - TRBD1 TRBV7-2 15 CASSLSSQGGQPQHF TGTGCCAGCAGCTTAAGTAGTCAGGGGGGTCAGCCCCAGCATTTT
TRBJ1-2 - - TRBV19 15 CASSIYDVRFYGYTF TGTGCCAGTAGTATTTATGACGTCCGGTTCTACGGCTACACCTTC
TRBJ2-3 - TRBD2 TRBV7-3 17 CASSLSQRGRYTDTQYF TGTGCCAGCAGCTTATCACAGCGGGGGCGATACACAGATACGCAGTATTTT
TRBJ2-3 - - TRBV14 15 CASSQTGRYTDTQYF TGTGCCAGCAGCCAAACGGGGAGATACACAGATACGCAGTATTTT
TRBJ1-2 - - TRBV29-1 11 CSVAAAGGYTF TGCAGCGTTGCGGCGGCCGGTGGCTACACCTTC
TRBJ1-2 - - TRBV28 15 CASSFQAGANYGYTF TGTGCCAGCAGTTTTCAGGCAGGGGCCAATTATGGCTACACCTTC
TRBJ1-3 - - TRBV5-1 15 CASSLSSDPGNTIYF TGCGCCAGCAGCTTGTCGTCTGACCCAGGAAACACCATATATTTT
TRBJ1-2 - - TRBV2 15 CASSGRGSPLYGYTF TGTGCCAGCAGTGGCCGGGGCTCCCCCCTCTATGGCTACACCTTC
TRBJ2-7 - TRBD1 TRBV5-4 14 CASSHGTGSYEQYF TGTGCCAGCAGCCACGGGACAGGGTCCTACGAGCAGTACTTC
TRBJ1-5 once TRBD1 TRBV6-6 16 CASSYSGTGGGQPQHF TGTGCCAGCAGTTACTCGGGGACAGGGGGCGGGCAGCCCCAGCATTTT
TRBJ1-2 few - TRBV4-3 15 CASSLQSGQMQGYTF TGCGCCAGCAGCCTTCAATCCGGACAAATGCAAGGCTACACCTTC
TRBJ1-2 - - TRBV6-1 13 CASSDDQVGGYTF TGTGCCAGCAGTGATGACCAAGTGGGAGGCTACACCTTC
TRBJ1-2 - TRBD1 TRBV3-1/TRBV3-2 13 CASRGGQALGYTF TGTGCCAGCAGGGGGGGACAGGCCCTTGGCTACACCTTC
TRBJ2-3 - - TRBV7-9 13 CASSDGSTDTQYF TGTGCCAGCAGCGACGGAAGCACAGATACGCAGTATTTT
TRBJ1-4 - - TRBV4-3 13 CASSRDRNEKLFF TGCGCCAGCAGCCGAGACAGGAATGAAAAACTGTTTTTT
TRBJ2-3 - - TRBV7-3 15 CASSPVAGGTDTQYF TGTGCCAGCAGCCCCGTCGCTGGGGGCACAGATACGCAGTATTTT
TRBJ1-2 - - TRBV11-2 16 CASSLEVAGRDYGYTF TGTGCCAGCAGCTTAGAAGTGGCAGGGAGGGACTATGGCTACACCTTC
TRBJ2-7 - - TRBV3-1/TRBV3-2 13 CASSQGEDYEQYF TGTGCCAGCAGCCAAGGCGAAGACTACGAGCAGTACTTC
TRBJ2-3 - TRBD2 TRBV18 15 CASSPRTSGGNTQYF TGTGCCAGCTCACCAAGGACTAGCGGGGGAAATACGCAGTATTTT
TRBJ1-2 - - TRBV6-5 13 CASSVREGYGYTF TGTGCCAGCAGCGTAAGGGAAGGCTATGGCTACACCTTC
TRBJ2-2 few - TRBV5-1 15 CASSPWQANTGELFF TGCGCCAGCAGCCCTTGGCAGGCGAACACCGGGGAGCTGTTTTTT
TRBJ2-2 - - TRBV7-6 17 CASSLLREGRNTGELFF TGTGCCAGCAGCTTATTGCGGGAAGGGAGGAACACCGGGGAGCTGTTTTTT
TRBJ2-1 - TRBD2 TRBV5-1 14 CASSVTSLGNEQFF TGCGCCAGCAGCGTGACTAGCTTGGGCAATGAGCAGTTCTTC
TRBJ1-3 - - TRBV18 20 CASSPPEAASGRSSGNTIYF TGTGCCAGCTCACCACCCGAAGCCGCGAGCGGCCGAAGCTCTGGAAACACCATATATTTT
TRBJ2-5 - TRBD2 TRBV3-1/TRBV3-2 18 CASSPRTSGTILQETQYF TGTGCCAGCAGCCCACGGACTAGCGGTACCATCCTCCAAGAGACCCAGTACTTC
TRBJ2-2 - TRBD2 TRBV7-2 15 CASSLGLANTGELFF TGTGCCAGCAGCCTCGGACTAGCGAACACCGGGGAGCTGTTTTTT
TRBJ2-5 - - TRBV6-2/TRBV6-3 16 CASSRAGASRQETQYF TGTGCCAGCAGTCGGGCCGGGGCTAGCAGACAAGAGACCCAGTACTTC
TRBJ1-1 - - TRBV28 13 CASRGTGWTEAFF TGTGCCAGCAGAGGAACGGGATGGACTGAAGCTTTCTTT
TRBJ2-1 - TRBD2 TRBV19 18 CASSKLAGAPSSYNEQFF TGTGCCAGTAGTAAATTAGCGGGGGCCCCGAGCTCCTACAATGAGCAGTTCTTC
TRBJ1-2 few - TRBV18 13 CASSAWTAYGYTF TGTGCCAGCTCAGCTTGGACGGCCTATGGCTACACCTTC
TRBJ2-5 - - TRBV5-1 14 CASSLGAGGETQYF TGCGCCAGCAGCTTGGGGGCCGGTGGGGAGACCCAGTACTTC
TRBJ1-2 - - TRBV12-5 12 CASSTDQYGYTF TGTGCTAGTTCGACAGACCAATATGGCTACACCTTC
TRBJ1-1 - - TRBV30 14 CAWSVLQTNTEAFF TGTGCCTGGAGTGTACTTCAGACGAACACTGAAGCTTTCTTT
TRBJ1-1 - TRBD1 TRBV15 13 CATRLDRGTEAFF TGTGCCACCAGACTCGACAGGGGCACTGAAGCTTTCTTT
TRBJ2-3 once - TRBV5-1 14 CASSLTSSTDTQYF TGCGCCAGCAGCTTGACCTCCTCCACAGATACGCAGTATTTT
TRBJ2-7 - - TRBV18 12 CASSTQGGEQYF TGTGCCAGCTCAACGCAGGGGGGCGAGCAGTACTTC
TRBJ2-1 once - TRBV7-2 13 CASSLMGYNEQFF TGTGCCAGCAGCTTAATGGGTTACAATGAGCAGTTCTTC
TRBJ2-3 - TRBD1 TRBV4-1 14 CASSHPTGTDTQYF TGCGCCAGCAGCCACCCGACAGGGACGGATACGCAGTATTTT
TRBJ1-2 - - TRBV12-3/TRBV12-4 11 CASSGIYGYTF TGTGCCAGCAGCGGGATCTATGGCTACACCTTC
TRBJ1-1 once - TRBV19 16 CASRIGVGAWNTEAFF TGTGCCAGTAGAATCGGAGTGGGGGCGTGGAACACTGAAGCTTTCTTT
TRBJ1-2 - - TRBV30 13 CAWSVAGNYGYTF TGTGCCTGGAGTGTAGCAGGCAACTATGGCTACACCTTC
TRBJ1-5 - - TRBV5-6 12 CASSLGSQPQHF TGTGCCAGCAGCTTGGGATCCCAGCCCCAGCATTTT